Listed here is a single T cell receptor beta chain. This entry belongs to a study of beta chain features in type 1 diabetes. In the study overall: Examination of sorted cells across all samples involved around 99 million cells.

Expressed TCRB transcripts were sequenced, since all the RNA that had been isolated was reverse transcribed. Method: immunoSEQ multiplex PCR; TCRdb's copy keeps in-frame clones and lacks some. Of 130,000 or so clones detected, nearly 9.5% appear once; the ten largest clones hold roughly 0.74%. Researchers reported sorting CD4+ naive, central memory, regulatory and stem cell-like memory cells via CD45RO/CCR7/CD25/CD127/CD95/CD27. CDR1 is GTSNPN, CDR2 SVGIG, per germline (reference sequence). The CDR3 extends over 11 amino acids. Trimming shortened V by 8 bases and J by 4 bases, and 11 bases separated the two germline ends.

V is TRBV30 and J is TRBJ2-5, with D tentatively TRBD1 (6 bases). Material: central memory CD4+ T cells from blood. The TCR originated in a man between 18 and 35 years old in good health. The CDR3 loop is CARGFAETQYF. The DNA of the CDR3 is TGTGCCAGGGGGTTTGCAGAGACCCAGTACTTC.